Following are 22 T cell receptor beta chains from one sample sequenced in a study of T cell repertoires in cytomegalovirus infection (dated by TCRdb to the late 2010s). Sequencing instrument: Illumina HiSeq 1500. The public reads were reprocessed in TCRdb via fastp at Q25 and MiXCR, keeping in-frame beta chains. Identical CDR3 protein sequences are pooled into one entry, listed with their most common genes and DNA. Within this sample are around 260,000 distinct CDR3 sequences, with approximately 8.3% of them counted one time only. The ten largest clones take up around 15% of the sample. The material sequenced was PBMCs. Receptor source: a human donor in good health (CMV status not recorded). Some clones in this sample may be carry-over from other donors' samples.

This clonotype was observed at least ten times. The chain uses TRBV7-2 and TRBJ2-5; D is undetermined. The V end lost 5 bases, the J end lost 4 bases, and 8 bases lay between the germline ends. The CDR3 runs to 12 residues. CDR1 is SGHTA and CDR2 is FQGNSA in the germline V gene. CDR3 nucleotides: TGTGCCAGCAGCAGGATATCAGAGACCCAGTACTTC. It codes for CASSRISETQYF.

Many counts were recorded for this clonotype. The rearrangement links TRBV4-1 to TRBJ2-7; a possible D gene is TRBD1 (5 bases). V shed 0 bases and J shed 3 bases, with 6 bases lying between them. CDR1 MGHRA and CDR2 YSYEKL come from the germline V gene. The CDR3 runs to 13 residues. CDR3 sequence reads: CASSQDRGYEQYF. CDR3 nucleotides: TGCGCCAGCAGCCAAGATAGGGGCTACGAGCAGTACTTC.

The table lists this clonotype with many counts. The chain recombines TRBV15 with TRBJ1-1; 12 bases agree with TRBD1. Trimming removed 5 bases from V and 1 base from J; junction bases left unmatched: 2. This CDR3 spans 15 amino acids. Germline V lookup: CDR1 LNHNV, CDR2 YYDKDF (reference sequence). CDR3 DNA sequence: TGTGCCACCAGCGGGACAGGGGGCTGGAACACTGAAGCTTTCTTT. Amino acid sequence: CATSGTGGWNTEAFF.

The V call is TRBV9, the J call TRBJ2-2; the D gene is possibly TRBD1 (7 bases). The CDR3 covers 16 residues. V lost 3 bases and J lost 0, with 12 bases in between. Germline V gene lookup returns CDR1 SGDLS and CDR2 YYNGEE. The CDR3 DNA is TGTGCCAGCAGCGGAGGCGGGACAGCGAACACCGGGGAGCTGTTTTTT. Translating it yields CASSGGGTANTGELFF.

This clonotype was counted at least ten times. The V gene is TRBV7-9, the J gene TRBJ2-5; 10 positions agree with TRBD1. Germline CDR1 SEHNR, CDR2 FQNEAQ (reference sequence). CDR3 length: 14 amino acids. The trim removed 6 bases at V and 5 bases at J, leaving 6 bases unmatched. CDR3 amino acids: CASSQDRGRETQYF. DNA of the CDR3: TGTGCCAGCAGTCAAGACAGGGGGCGCGAGACCCAGTACTTC.

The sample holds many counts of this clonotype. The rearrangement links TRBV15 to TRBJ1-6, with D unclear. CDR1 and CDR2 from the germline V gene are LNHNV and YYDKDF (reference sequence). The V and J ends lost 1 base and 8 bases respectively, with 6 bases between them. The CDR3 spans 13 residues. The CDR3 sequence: CATSRGNYSPLHF. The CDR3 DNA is TGTGCCACCAGCAGAGGGAACTATTCACCCCTCCACTTT.

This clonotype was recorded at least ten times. CDR3 loop: CASRLDRVEYSPLHF. For the CDR3, the DNA is TGTGCCAGCAGGCTTGACAGGGTTGAGTATTCACCCCTCCACTTT. V gene TRBV7-2 combines with J gene TRBJ1-6; 7 nucleotides line up with TRBD1. V shed 6 bases, J shed 8 bases, and the junction held 10 bases outside the gene matches. Per germline, CDR1 SGHTA and CDR2 FQGNSA. The CDR3 extends over 15 amino acids.

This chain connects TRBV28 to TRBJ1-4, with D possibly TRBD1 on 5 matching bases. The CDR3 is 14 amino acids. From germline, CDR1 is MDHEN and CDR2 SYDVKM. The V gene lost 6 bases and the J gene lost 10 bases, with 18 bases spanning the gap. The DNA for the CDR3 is TGTGCCAGCAGAACCGGGACTCAAAAGGGAAAACTGTTTTTT. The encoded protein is CASRTGTQKGKLFF.

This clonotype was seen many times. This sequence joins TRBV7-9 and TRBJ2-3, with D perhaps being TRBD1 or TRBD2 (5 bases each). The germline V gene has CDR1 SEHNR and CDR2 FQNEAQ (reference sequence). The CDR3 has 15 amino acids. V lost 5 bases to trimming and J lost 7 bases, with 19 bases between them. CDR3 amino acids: CASSEDGASMNTQYF. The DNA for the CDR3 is TGTGCCAGCAGCGAGGACGGGGCAAGTATGAATACGCAGTATTTT.

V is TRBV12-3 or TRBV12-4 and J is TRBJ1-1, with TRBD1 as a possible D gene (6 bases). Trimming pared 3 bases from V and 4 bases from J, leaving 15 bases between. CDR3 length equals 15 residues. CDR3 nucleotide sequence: TGTGCCAGCAGTTTTGGGCCTGGGGGGCTCACTGAAGCTTTCTTT. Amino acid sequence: CASSFGPGGLTEAFF.

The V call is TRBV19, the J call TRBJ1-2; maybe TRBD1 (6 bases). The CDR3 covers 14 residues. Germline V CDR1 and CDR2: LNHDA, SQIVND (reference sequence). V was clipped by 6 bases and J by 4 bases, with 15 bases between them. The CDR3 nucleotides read TGTGCCAGTAGCCGGGACACGCAGCTCTATGGCTACACCTTC. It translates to CASSRDTQLYGYTF.

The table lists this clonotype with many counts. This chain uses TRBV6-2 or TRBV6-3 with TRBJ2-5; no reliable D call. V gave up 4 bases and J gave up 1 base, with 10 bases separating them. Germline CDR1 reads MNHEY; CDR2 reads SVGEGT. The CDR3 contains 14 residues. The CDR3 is CASSFTGFQETQYF. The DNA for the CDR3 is TGTGCCAGCAGTTTTACCGGGTTCCAAGAGACCCAGTACTTC.

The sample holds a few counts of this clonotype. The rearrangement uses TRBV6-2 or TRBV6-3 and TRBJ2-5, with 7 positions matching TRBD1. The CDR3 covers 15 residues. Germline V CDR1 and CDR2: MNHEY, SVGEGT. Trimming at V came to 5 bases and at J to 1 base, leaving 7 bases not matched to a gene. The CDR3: CASSRPRQGQETQYF. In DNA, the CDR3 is TGTGCCAGCAGTCGACCTCGACAGGGCCAAGAGACCCAGTACTTC.

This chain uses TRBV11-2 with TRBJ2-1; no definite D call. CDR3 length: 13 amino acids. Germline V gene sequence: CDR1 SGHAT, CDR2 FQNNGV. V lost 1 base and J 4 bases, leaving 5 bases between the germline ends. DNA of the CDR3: TGTGCCAGCAGCTTAGTACTTTACAATGAGCAGTTCTTC. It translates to CASSLVLYNEQFF.

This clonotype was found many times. CDR3 region: CASSLPGERPQHF. The CDR3 DNA reads TGTGCCAGCAGCTTACCCGGGGAGAGGCCCCAGCATTTT. The rearrangement links TRBV7-2 to TRBJ1-5; no clear D gene. The germline CDR1 and CDR2 sequences are SGHTA and FQGNSA. Trimming removed 2 bases from V and 9 bases from J, with 11 bases in between. This CDR3 contains 13 residues.

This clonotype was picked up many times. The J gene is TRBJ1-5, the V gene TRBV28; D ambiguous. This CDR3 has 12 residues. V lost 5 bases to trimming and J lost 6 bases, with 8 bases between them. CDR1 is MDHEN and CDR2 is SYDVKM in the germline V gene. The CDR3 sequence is CASSLNPQPQHF. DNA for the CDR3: TGTGCCAGCAGTCTAAATCCTCAGCCCCAGCATTTT.

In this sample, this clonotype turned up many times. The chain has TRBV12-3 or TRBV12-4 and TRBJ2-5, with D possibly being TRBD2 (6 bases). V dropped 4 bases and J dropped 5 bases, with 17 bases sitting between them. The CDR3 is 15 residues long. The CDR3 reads CASSSSGTPSETQYF. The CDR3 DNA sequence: TGTGCCAGCAGTTCCTCCGGGACTCCGTCGGAGACCCAGTACTTC.

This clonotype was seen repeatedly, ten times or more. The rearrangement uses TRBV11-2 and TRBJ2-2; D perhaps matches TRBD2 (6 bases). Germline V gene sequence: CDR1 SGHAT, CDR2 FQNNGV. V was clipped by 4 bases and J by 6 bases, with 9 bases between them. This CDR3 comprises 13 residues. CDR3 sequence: CASSSSGAGELFF. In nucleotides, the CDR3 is TGTGCCAGCAGCTCCTCGGGAGCCGGGGAGCTGTTTTTT.

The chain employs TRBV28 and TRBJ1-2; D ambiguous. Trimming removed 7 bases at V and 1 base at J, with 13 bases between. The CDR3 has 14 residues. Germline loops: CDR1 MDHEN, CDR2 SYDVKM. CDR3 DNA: TGTGCCAGCAACTCGAGAAGGTTTAACTATGGCTACACCTTC. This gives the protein CASNSRRFNYGYTF.

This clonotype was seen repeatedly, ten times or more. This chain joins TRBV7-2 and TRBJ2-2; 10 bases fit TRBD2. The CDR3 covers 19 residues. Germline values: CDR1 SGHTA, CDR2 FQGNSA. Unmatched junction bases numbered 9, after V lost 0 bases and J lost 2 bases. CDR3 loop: CASSLARASGGPNTGELFF. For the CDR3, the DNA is TGTGCCAGCAGCTTAGCGCGGGCTAGCGGGGGCCCAAACACCGGGGAGCTGTTTTTT. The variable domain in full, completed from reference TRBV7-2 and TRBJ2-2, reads GAGVSQSPSNKVTEKGKDVELRCDPISGHTALYWYRQSLGQGLEFLIYFQGNSAPDKSGLPSDRFSAERTGGSVSTLTIQRTQQEDSAVYLCASSLARASGGPNTGELFFGEGSRLTVL.

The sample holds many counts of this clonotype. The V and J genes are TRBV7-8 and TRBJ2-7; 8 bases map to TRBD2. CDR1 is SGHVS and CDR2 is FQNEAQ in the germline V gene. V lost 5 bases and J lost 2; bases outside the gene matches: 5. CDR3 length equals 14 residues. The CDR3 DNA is TGTGCCAGCAGCCTCGGGAGGGCCGCCTACGAGCAGTACTTC. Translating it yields CASSLGRAAYEQYF.

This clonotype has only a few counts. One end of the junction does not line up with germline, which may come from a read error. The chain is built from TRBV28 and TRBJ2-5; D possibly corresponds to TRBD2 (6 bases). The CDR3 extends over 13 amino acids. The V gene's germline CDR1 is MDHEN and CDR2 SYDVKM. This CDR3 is CDSSSPGGETQYF. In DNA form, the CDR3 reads TGTGACAGCAGTTCCCCCGGGGGAGAGACCCAGTACTTC.